What follows describes a single T cell receptor beta chain. These data belong to a study of Ad26.COV2.S vaccination and SARS-CoV-2 variants. The treatment here: roughly 20 received Ad26.COV2.S at low or high dose, single or two shots; five or six received placebo; per-sample allocation not given. Day 63 after the first vaccine or placebo injection was the time point for sampling. The donor was a Boston adult aged 18-55 years. Libraries were prepared by immunoSEQ multiplex PCR; TCRdb keeps only in-frame clonotypes and omits some of them. The sample holds about 350,000 clones, approximately 86% seen once. Germline V gene sequence: CDR1 MNHEY, CDR2 SVGAGI. The CDR3 runs to 13 residues. After removal of 0 bases from V and 10 bases from J, the junction contained 5 bases not matched to a gene.

V gene TRBV6-5 combines with J gene TRBJ1-2; 7 bases are shared with TRBD1. This TCR was recovered from a person aged 18 to 65 who received the Ad26.COV2.S COVID-19 vaccine or a placebo. The sequencing used peripheral blood, collected in a trial of Ad26.COV2.S vaccine versus placebo. As DNA, the CDR3 is TGTGCCAGCAGTTACTCACAGGGGCGCGACTACACCTTC. This gives the protein CASSYSQGRDYTF.